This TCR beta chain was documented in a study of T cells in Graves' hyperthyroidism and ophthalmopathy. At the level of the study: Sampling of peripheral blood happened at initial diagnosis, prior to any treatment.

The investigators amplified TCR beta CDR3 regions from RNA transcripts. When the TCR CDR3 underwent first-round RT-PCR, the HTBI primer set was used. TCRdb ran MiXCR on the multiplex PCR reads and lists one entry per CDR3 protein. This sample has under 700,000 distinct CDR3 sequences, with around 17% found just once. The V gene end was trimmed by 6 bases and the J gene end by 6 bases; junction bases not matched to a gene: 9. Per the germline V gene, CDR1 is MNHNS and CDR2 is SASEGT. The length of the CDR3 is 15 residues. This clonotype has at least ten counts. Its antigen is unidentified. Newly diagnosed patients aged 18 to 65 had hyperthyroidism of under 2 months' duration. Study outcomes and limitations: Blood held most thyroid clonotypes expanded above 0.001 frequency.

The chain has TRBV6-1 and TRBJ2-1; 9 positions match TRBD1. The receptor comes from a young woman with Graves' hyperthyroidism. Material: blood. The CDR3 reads CASSSRTGVLNEQFF. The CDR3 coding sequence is TGTGCCAGCAGCAGCCGGACAGGGGTCCTCAATGAGCAGTTCTTC.